This TCR beta chain originates from a study of shared clonotypes between healthy human individuals. Overall study context: CD4 naive and memory got three plates each, CD8 naive two, CD8 memory one.

The germline V gene encodes CDR1 SGHKS and CDR2 YYEKEE (reference sequence). The CDR3 runs to 18 residues. V lost 0 bases to trimming and J lost 0 bases, with 18 bases between them. For this clone: Its cognate antigen is unknown.

The assay was carried out at the deep level. The sorted-subset replicate PCRs were given 150 to 200 ng DNA, which is 30,000 or so T cell genomes. The repertoire was sequenced with immunoSEQ multiplex PCR; TCRdb's copy has only in-frame clones and lacks some. There are about 1.5 million clones in the sample; roughly 96% occur only once, and about 1.2% lies in the top ten. Study observations and caveats: Generation of non-shared clonotypes was less probable than generation of clonotypes shared by all four donors.

The chain carries TRBV5-5 and TRBJ1-2; D ambiguous. Sequencing was done on a sample of naive CD4+ T cells sorted from blood. Regarding subset: CD45RA+ positively selected. The source is a man in his thirties or forties in good health. The CDR3 sequence: CASSLASGQRIANYGYTF. CDR3 nucleotide sequence: TGTGCCAGCAGCTTGGCGTCCGGGCAGCGCATCGCTAACTATGGCTACACCTTC.